These 32 T cell receptor beta chains were sequenced from one sample in a study of CD8+CD57+ T cells in acquired aplastic anemia. Profiles of TCR beta VDJ and CDR3 were generated from a genomic DNA template. TCRdb reprocessed the reads via MiXCR and lists one record per CDR3 protein. In the table there are 450,000 to 550,000 distinct CDR3 sequences, around 32% of which are singletons. The patients chosen for sequencing had shown expansion of CD8+CD57+ cells (detected by flow cytometry). The sample comprised sorted CD4+, CD8+, or CD8+CD57+ T cells (not recorded which) from PBMCs. Receptors were obtained from a human donor with aplastic anemia.

The chain employs TRBV10-3 and TRBJ2-2; TRBD1 aligns across 8 bases. Per germline, CDR1 ENHRY and CDR2 SYGVKD. Germline trimming cut 10 bases from V and 6 bases from J; bases unmatched to any gene: 7. This CDR3 comprises 13 residues. The CDR3 sequence is CASRHRGAGELFF. CDR3 bases: TGTGCCAGCAGACACAGGGGGGCCGGGGAGCTGTTTTTT.

This clonotype occurred many times. The chain couples TRBV2 to TRBJ1-2, with D possibly TRBD1 on 5 matching bases. Germline V gene lookup returns CDR1 SNHLY and CDR2 FYNNEI. The CDR3 contains 13 residues. V was shortened by 2 bases and J by 5 bases, with 9 bases between the two germline ends. CDR3: CASSEIGEYGYTF. CDR3 nucleotides: TGTGCCAGCAGTGAAATAGGGGAATATGGCTACACCTTC.

This clonotype was seen many times. The gene calls are TRBV5-6 and TRBJ2-7; the D is unclear. Germline V gene sequence: CDR1 SGHDT, CDR2 YYEEEE. V lost 5 bases, J lost 6 bases, and 12 bases lay in between. The CDR3 is 12 amino acids. This CDR3 is CASRMSGGEQYF. In DNA, the CDR3 is TGTGCCAGCAGGATGTCGGGCGGCGAGCAGTACTTC.

The V call is TRBV19, the J call TRBJ1-2; D gene unclear. Germline CDR1 and CDR2: LNHDA and SQIVND (reference sequence). The CDR3 loop spans 16 amino acids. V was pared by 3 bases and J by 0 bases, with 14 bases between. Written as DNA, the CDR3 is TGTGCCAGTAGTATGCGCGGGGAGAGAGCTAACTATGGCTACACCTTC. It specifies CASSMRGERANYGYTF.

Comment on this clonotype: One end of the junction varies from germline; a read error may be responsible. CDR3: CASSLGVGQPQHF. The CDR3 DNA follows: TGTGCTAGCAGCTTAGGGGTTGGACAGCCCCAGCATTTT. This chain joins TRBV7-7 and TRBJ1-5; possibly TRBD1 for D (5 bases). The CDR3 runs 13 residues. Looked up from germline, CDR1 is SSHAT and CDR2 is FNYEAQ (reference sequence).

The V gene is TRBV7-3, the J gene TRBJ1-1; D not certain. Trimming cost V 1 base and J 1 base, with 10 bases left between them. CDR1 and CDR2 (germline): SGHTA, FQGTGA. This CDR3 has 15 amino acids. DNA for the CDR3: TGTGCCAGCAGCTTAAAGCCGCGGGGGAACACTGAAGCTTTCTTT. Translating gives CASSLKPRGNTEAFF.

There are many counts of this clonotype. The chain joins TRBV14 to TRBJ1-1; D not certain. The V end was cut by 3 bases, the J end by 3 bases, with 8 bases between. The CDR3 extends over 13 amino acids. Germline V gene sequence: CDR1 SGHDN, CDR2 FVKESK. CDR3 sequence reads: CASSQDTYTEAFF. The CDR3, as DNA: TGTGCCAGCAGCCAGGATACGTACACTGAAGCTTTCTTT.

Many counts were recorded for this clonotype. This chain joins TRBV2 and TRBJ2-5, with unresolved D. V lost 4 bases and J 4 bases, leaving 16 bases between the germline ends. The germline V gene encodes CDR1 SNHLY and CDR2 FYNNEI. This CDR3 region has 15 residues. The CDR3 bases are TGTGCCAGCAGTGCGTCTAGTGGAGATGCAGAGACCCAGTACTTC. Translating it yields CASSASSGDAETQYF. Full variable domain (outside the CDR3, taken from reference TRBV2 and TRBJ2-5): EPEVTQTPSHQVTQMGQEVILRCVPISNHLYFYWYRQILGQKVEFLVSFYNNEISEKSEIFDDQFSVERPDGSNFTLKIRSTKLEDSAMYFCASSASSGDAETQYFGPGTRLLVL.

This clonotype occurred many times. The chain joins TRBV7-6 to TRBJ2-7; no clear D gene. From germline, CDR1 is SGHVS and CDR2 FNYEAQ. This CDR3 has 13 residues. V was cut by 1 base and J by 2 bases, with 6 bases left in between. The CDR3 bases are TGTGCCAGCAGCTTAGAGAGAACCTACGAGCAGTACTTC. Encoded protein: CASSLERTYEQYF.

This clonotype was recorded a few times. The chain's CDR3 is CSASRTSGRINEQFF. DNA of the CDR3: TGCAGTGCTAGCAGAACTAGCGGGAGGATTAATGAGCAGTTCTTC. The V call is TRBV20-1, the J call TRBJ2-1; TRBD2 agrees at 12 bases. The CDR3 covers 15 residues. Germline-derived CDR1 and CDR2 are DFQATT and SNEGSKA (reference sequence). V lost 3 bases and J lost 7; bases outside the gene matches: 7.

This clonotype occurred a few times. One junction end does not reproduce the germline sequence, and a read error may be involved. The chain carries TRBV10-3 and TRBJ2-3; D possibly uses TRBD1 or TRBD2 (5 bases each). CDR3 length equals 14 residues. In germline, CDR1 is ENHRY, CDR2 SYGVKD. DNA for the CDR3: TGTGCCAGCAGTGGGCAGGGAGGCACAGATACGCAGTATTTT. Translated: CASSGQGGTDTQYF.

The gene calls are TRBV10-3 and TRBJ2-7, with D perhaps being TRBD1 or TRBD2 (5 bases each). The length of the CDR3 is 12 residues. Per germline, CDR1 ENHRY and CDR2 SYGVKD. V was trimmed by 10 bases and J by 6 bases, leaving 16 bases between them. The CDR3 DNA is TGTGCCAGCAGGCCTGGGGGTCGCGAGCAGTACTTC. Translation: CASRPGGREQYF.

This clonotype has just a few counts. The chain carries TRBV6-1 and TRBJ2-1; 8 bases map to TRBD2. The ends lost 5 bases at V and 3 bases at J; junction bases unmatched: 3. This CDR3 region has 14 residues. Germline assignment: CDR1 MNHNS and CDR2 SASEGT. In nucleotides, the CDR3 is TGTGCCAGCAGTAAACTAGCGGACTACAATGAGCAGTTCTTC. This sequence encodes CASSKLADYNEQFF.

The sample holds many counts of this clonotype. The chain uses TRBV11-3 and TRBJ2-7, with D possibly matching TRBD1 (6 bases). Trimming pared 5 bases from V and 7 bases from J, leaving 21 bases between. The CDR3 length is 15 residues. Germline V gene sequence: CDR1 SGHNT, CDR2 YENEEA. CDR3 sequence (DNA): TGTGCCAGCAGCGAAGAAGAACAGGGTTTACGGGAGCAGTACTTC. Protein product: CASSEEEQGLREQYF.

This clonotype was found a few times. J is TRBJ2-7 and V is TRBV20-1; 9 bases agree with TRBD2. Germline V gives CDR1 DFQATT, CDR2 SNEGSKA (reference sequence). The CDR3 spans 16 residues. V dropped 1 base and J dropped 2; count of bases not matched to a gene: 9. The CDR3 nucleotides are TGCAGTGCTAGAGGTTCGGGCCTAGCGGGAACCTACGAGCAGTACTTC. Protein: CSARGSGLAGTYEQYF.

This clonotype was observed a handful of times. V usage is TRBV20-1 and J usage is TRBJ1-5; D might be TRBD1 (5 bases). This CDR3 comprises 13 residues. Germline V gene sequence: CDR1 DFQATT, CDR2 SNEGSKA (reference sequence). V lost 3 bases to trimming and J lost 6 bases, with 12 bases between them. The DNA of the CDR3 is TGCAGTGCTAGGCAGGGCTTGAGTCAGCCCCAGCATTTT. This sequence encodes CSARQGLSQPQHF.

V is TRBV2 and J is TRBJ1-2; no clear D gene. This CDR3 comprises 17 residues. V was trimmed by 6 bases and J by 1 base, leaving 21 bases between them. Germline V gives CDR1 SNHLY, CDR2 FYNNEI. CDR3 coding DNA: TGTGCCAGCAGGTCGGGTGTGCGGGGTAGAGGTAACTATGGCTACACCTTC. This sequence encodes CASRSGVRGRGNYGYTF.

This clonotype was counted between two and nine times. The gene calls are TRBV11-2 and TRBJ1-2; D is perhaps TRBD1 (5 bases). Trimming took 5 bases from V and 4 from J, leaving 26 bases between them. The length of the CDR3 is 18 residues. Germline V CDR1 and CDR2: SGHAT, FQNNGV. The CDR3 coding sequence is TGTGCCAGCAGCGAAGGAAGCGTTAGGGGCCCCAGCGGCTATGGCTACACCTTC. Translation: CASSEGSVRGPSGYGYTF.

Ten or more counts support this clonotype. V usage is TRBV19 and J usage is TRBJ2-7; D ambiguous. This CDR3 spans 13 amino acids. CDR1 LNHDA and CDR2 SQIVND come from the germline V gene (reference sequence). Trimming pared 5 bases from V and 1 base from J, leaving 9 bases between. The CDR3: CASSDDRSYEQYF. Here the CDR3 DNA reads TGTGCCAGTAGTGACGACCGTTCCTACGAGCAGTACTTC. The full variable domain, its missing parts supplied by reference TRBV19 and TRBJ2-7, is DGGITQSPKYLFRKEGQNVTLSCEQNLNHDAMYWYRQDPGQGLRLIYYSQIVNDFQKGDIAEGYSVSREKKESFPLTVTSAQKNPTAFYLCASSDDRSYEQYFGPGTRLTVT.

This clonotype was detected ten times or more. The genes are TRBV2 and TRBJ2-1, with D maybe TRBD2 (6 bases). The V gene's germline CDR1 is SNHLY and CDR2 FYNNEI. The CDR3 contains 12 residues. Trimming left V 5 bases short and J 6 bases short, with 8 bases between. Here the CDR3 reads CASSPGSNEQFF. The CDR3 DNA reads TGTGCCAGCAGTCCCGGGAGCAATGAGCAGTTCTTC.

This clonotype was recorded at least ten times. This rearrangement joins TRBV2 to TRBJ1-5, with 10 positions matching TRBD1. Germline CDR1 SNHLY, CDR2 FYNNEI. V trimming: 0 bases; J trimming: 7 bases; junction bases outside the gene matches: 9. The CDR3 extends over 17 amino acids. This chain's CDR3 is CASSEAFGTGVRQPQHF. The CDR3 DNA reads TGTGCCAGCAGTGAAGCGTTCGGGACAGGGGTCAGGCAGCCCCAGCATTTT.

The CDR3: CSASGLTNHEQYF. CDR3 coding DNA: TGCAGTGCTAGTGGACTAACCAACCACGAGCAGTACTTC. This chain joins TRBV20-1 and TRBJ2-7; weak D call: TRBD2 (6 bases). V dropped 3 bases and J dropped 5 bases, with 14 bases sitting between them. Per the germline V gene, CDR1 is DFQATT and CDR2 is SNEGSKA (reference sequence). This CDR3 comprises 13 residues.

A few counts support this clonotype. The chain has TRBV20-1 and TRBJ1-5; 8 nucleotides line up with TRBD1. Germline CDR1 DFQATT, CDR2 SNEGSKA (reference sequence). This CDR3 is 16 amino acids long. The junction had 7 bases not matched to a gene; V was cut back by 3 bases and J by 0 bases. CDR3 sequence reads: CSASGDRRYSNQPQHF. CDR3 bases: TGCAGTGCTAGCGGGGACAGGAGGTATAGCAATCAGCCCCAGCATTTT.

This clonotype was detected ten times or more. This rearrangement joins TRBV2 to TRBJ2-7; D gene uncertain. The germline V and J ends were trimmed by 5 bases and 7 bases, with 12 bases remaining between them. CDR1 SNHLY and CDR2 FYNNEI come from the germline V gene. The CDR3 is made up of 12 amino acids. CDR3 DNA sequence: TGTGCCAGCAGTTGGACCTCCCCGGAGCAGTACTTC. Protein product: CASSWTSPEQYF.

Comments on this clonotype: This may be a read error: a much more frequent sequence differs by one nucleotide. The chain joins TRBV2 to TRBJ1-6; D gene uncertain. The CDR3 totals 13 residues. Germline CDR1 is SNHLY and CDR2 is FYNNEI. CDR3 nucleotide sequence: TGTGCCAGCAGTTTGTCAGTCGGGTCACTCCTCCACTTT. Its protein product is CASSLSVGSLLHF.

This clonotype occurred many times. The J gene is TRBJ2-7, the V gene TRBV6-1, with D possibly being TRBD1 (5 bases). CDR1 and CDR2 from the germline V gene are MNHNS and SASEGT. With 6 bases removed from V and 2 bases from J, the gap between germline ends came to 11 bases. The CDR3 contains 13 residues. The CDR3 loop is CASRSDSTYEQYF. CDR3 DNA sequence: TGTGCCAGCAGATCCGACAGTACCTACGAGCAGTACTTC.

The chain joins TRBV19 to TRBJ2-1, with 10 positions matching TRBD1. This CDR3 spans 15 amino acids. Germline loops: CDR1 LNHDA, CDR2 SQIVND (reference sequence). The trim removed 9 bases at V and 8 bases at J, leaving 13 bases unmatched. Here the CDR3 reads CASNVGQGDTYEQFF. DNA for the CDR3: TGTGCCAGCAACGTCGGACAGGGGGATACCTATGAGCAGTTCTTC.

The chain recombines TRBV29-1 with TRBJ2-7, with TRBD1 matching 7 bases. From germline, CDR1 is SQVTM and CDR2 ANQGSEA. CDR3 size: 16 residues. With 5 bases clipped from V and 0 bases from J, the junction kept 13 bases outside the gene matches. The CDR3 sequence: CSVRTGDGYTSYEQYF. The CDR3 DNA sequence: TGCAGCGTTAGGACAGGAGACGGCTACACCTCCTACGAGCAGTACTTC.

V and J are TRBV7-9 and TRBJ2-1; the D is unclear. Germline V gene data show CDR1 as SEHNR and CDR2 as FQNEAQ (reference sequence). This CDR3 contains 15 residues. V was clipped by 6 bases and J by 7 bases, with 19 bases between them. CDR3 in amino acids: CASRLISVGNNEQFF. The CDR3 DNA sequence: TGTGCCAGCAGACTCATAAGCGTAGGGAATAATGAGCAGTTCTTC.

The rearrangement uses TRBV2 and TRBJ2-7, with TRBD1 matching 7 bases. V was pared by 6 bases and J by 5 bases, with 7 bases of the junction left unmatched. The CDR3 runs to 13 residues. CDR1 is SNHLY, CDR2 FYNNEI, per germline. CDR3 sequence reads: CASSAWQGDEQYV. CDR3 nucleotide sequence: TGTGCCAGCAGCGCGTGGCAGGGGGACGAGCAGTACGTC.

As regards this clonotype: The junction does not match germline at one end; this may be a read error. V gene TRBV19 combines with J gene TRBJ1-1; D is unclear. Germline CDR1 is LNHDA and CDR2 is SQIVND (reference sequence). CDR3 length: 12 amino acids. CDR3 DNA sequence: TGTACCAGTAGTATGAAGGTCTCTGAAGCTTTCTTT. As protein: CTSSMKVSEAFF.

The genes are TRBV6-2 or TRBV6-3 and TRBJ2-7; a possible D gene is TRBD1 (6 bases). Germline V CDR1 and CDR2: MNHEY, SVGEGT. V lost 2 bases and J 0 bases, leaving 23 bases between the germline ends. CDR3 length: 19 amino acids. In DNA form, the CDR3 reads TGTGCCAGCAGTTACACCCGACCCCTGCAGGGGCCCAGCTCCTACGAGCAGTACTTC. This translates into CASSYTRPLQGPSSYEQYF.